This TCR beta chain was profiled in a study of blood T cell repertoires in COVID-19. Study in general: Sites across the United States, Italy and Spain contributed samples from acute and convalescent COVID-19.

Original processing notes: Reference gene primer amplification gave nucleated cell count estimates. The method was immunoSEQ multiplex PCR; TCRdb's version includes in-frame clones alone and lacks a portion of them. The V and J calls and clone size come from that table; D and trimming were worked out from the DNA. The table has about 200,000 clones, around 85% seen once; the top ten hold around 20%. The V gene's germline CDR1 is SGHVS and CDR2 FQNEAQ. The CDR3 contains 16 residues. V was clipped by 4 bases and J by 5 bases; unmatched bases: 9. Study members were between about 18 and 90 years old and lived in 24 US regions. Cohort 3 recovery required two negative PCRs, clearance, or symptom resolution.

The chain uses TRBV7-8 and TRBJ1-5, with 9 bases that match TRBD1. This clonotype was sampled from a man aged 40-50 years who had recovered from COVID-19. Sequenced material: PBMCs or T cells enriched from blood (not recorded which). Here the CDR3 reads CASSSGQGSLHQPQHF. The DNA of the CDR3 is TGTGCCAGCAGCTCTGGACAGGGGTCTCTCCATCAGCCCCAGCATTTT.